This passage covers 30 T cell receptor beta chains from one sample sequenced in a study of siplizumab effects on memory and regulatory T cells (dated by TCRdb to about 2019). Receptors were amplified or captured by the immunoSEQ multiplex PCR assay. The clones in this table, taken by TCRdb from immuneACCESS, are in-frame only. Not every clone is retained; where verified, under half of the shortfall comes from an unresolved V gene, and the cause of the rest is unknown. The sample includes 26,000 or so clones, with 80% to 90% observed a single time. Together, the top ten hold 24% of the sample. Sequenced material: memory CD4+ T cells sorted from blood. This sample's cell subset or site label indicates: unstimulated CD4+ memory T cells. Source of these receptors: a human donor in good health.

The chain uses TRBV27 and TRBJ2-3, with 10 bases matching TRBD2. The ends lost 5 bases at V and 2 bases at J; junction bases unmatched: 4. The CDR3 totals 15 residues. CDR1 and CDR2 from the germline V gene are MNHEY and SMNVEV (reference sequence). CDR3 in DNA: TGTGCCAGCAGTCCGCTAGCGGGAGTCACAGATACGCAGTATTTT. This codes for CASSPLAGVTDTQYF.

The genes are TRBV5-1 and TRBJ2-6, with D possibly TRBD1 on 7 matching bases. Germline V gene lookup returns CDR1 SGHRS and CDR2 YFSETQ. V gave up 6 bases and J gave up 0 bases, with 10 bases separating them. CDR3 size: 15 residues. CDR3 sequence: CASKEGASGANVLTF. CDR3 DNA: TGCGCCAGCAAGGAGGGGGCCTCTGGGGCCAACGTCCTGACTTTC.

This chain connects TRBV5-1 to TRBJ2-7, with 7 bases fitting TRBD1. J gave up 0 bases and V 7 bases, and 13 bases lay outside the gene matches. This CDR3 spans 16 amino acids. CDR1 is SGHRS, CDR2 YFSETQ, per germline. The CDR3 nucleotides are TGCGCCAGCGCGATTGTTCCGACAGGGAGCTCCTACGAGCAGTACTTC. Its translation is CASAIVPTGSSYEQYF.

The gene calls are TRBV27 and TRBJ1-3; D is possibly TRBD1 (6 bases). V lost 8 bases and J lost 4, with 18 bases in between. The CDR3 covers 15 residues. CDR1 is MNHEY and CDR2 is SMNVEV in the germline V gene (reference sequence). The chain's CDR3 is CASGRGMGPGNTIYF. The CDR3 bases are TGTGCCAGCGGAAGGGGGATGGGCCCCGGAAACACCATATATTTT.

The chain recombines TRBV2 with TRBJ2-7; D not resolved. This CDR3 has 11 amino acids. Trimming removed 3 bases at V and 4 bases at J, with 4 bases between. Germline V gene data show CDR1 as SNHLY and CDR2 as FYNNEI. The CDR3 spells CASSEKYEQYF. CDR3 DNA sequence: TGTGCCAGCAGTGAGAAATACGAGCAGTACTTC.

This clone was counted between two and nine times. This chain joins TRBV7-2 and TRBJ1-2, with TRBD1 as a possible D gene (5 bases). This CDR3 is 15 amino acids long. The V gene lost 1 base and the J gene lost 8 bases, with 17 bases spanning the gap. Germline CDR1 SGHTA, CDR2 FQGNSA. The CDR3 DNA is TGTGCCAGCAGCTTAGGTCCGGACCGTTGGGGGGGCTACACCTTC. Its translation: CASSLGPDRWGGYTF. Using reference TRBV7-2 and TRBJ1-2 for the parts outside the CDR3, the full variable domain is GAGVSQSPSNKVTEKGKDVELRCDPISGHTALYWYRQSLGQGLEFLIYFQGNSAPDKSGLPSDRFSAERTGGSVSTLTIQRTQQEDSAVYLCASSLGPDRWGGYTFGSGTRLTVV.

The chain links TRBV27 to TRBJ2-7; a possible D gene is TRBD2 (6 bases). Trimming left V 2 bases short and J 1 base short, with 9 bases between. The CDR3 is 14 residues long. Germline CDR1 MNHEY, CDR2 SMNVEV (reference sequence). CDR3 region: CASSLAGWSYEQYF. The CDR3 region has the DNA TGTGCCAGCAGTTTAGCGGGATGGTCCTACGAGCAGTACTTC.

J is TRBJ2-2 and V is TRBV10-3; D is perhaps TRBD1 or TRBD2 (5 bases each). The V end lost 6 bases, the J end lost 3 bases, and 11 bases lay between the germline ends. The CDR3 spans 14 residues. The germline V gene encodes CDR1 ENHRY and CDR2 SYGVKD. The CDR3 sequence is CAIRQLGDTGELFF. The DNA of the CDR3 is TGTGCCATCAGACAACTGGGGGACACCGGGGAGCTGTTTTTT.

This clone was recorded once. V and J are TRBV30 and TRBJ2-2; 12 bases are shared with TRBD2. CDR3 length equals 19 residues. From germline, CDR1 is GTSNPN and CDR2 SVGIG (reference sequence). The junction had 17 bases not matched to a gene; V was cut back by 4 bases and J by 5 bases. CDR3 residues: CAWIKGASGRALSTGELFF. CDR3 DNA sequence: TGTGCCTGGATTAAGGGGGCTAGCGGGAGGGCCCTGAGTACCGGGGAGCTGTTTTTT. The entire variable domain, with the rest obtained from reference TRBV30 and TRBJ2-2, is as follows: SQTIHQWPATLVQPVGSPLSLECTVEGTSNPNLYWYRQAAGRGLQLLFYSVGIGQISSEVPQNLSASRPQDRQFILSSKKLLLSDSGFYLCAWIKGASGRALSTGELFFGEGSRLTVL.

This clone was seen once. The chain joins TRBV5-6 to TRBJ2-1; 7 nucleotides match TRBD1. Germline loops: CDR1 SGHDT, CDR2 YYEEEE. The CDR3 is 18 amino acids. Trimming removed 0 bases from V and 4 bases from J; junction bases left unmatched: 13. This CDR3 reads CASSLVRQGLGRYNEQFF. The CDR3 DNA follows: TGTGCCAGCAGCTTGGTGCGACAGGGCTTAGGGCGATACAATGAGCAGTTCTTC.

A remark on this clone: A read error may account for a junction end that differs from germline. The sample contains more than one DNA sequence encoding this CDR3. The chain carries TRBV18 and TRBJ1-1, with a weak D call TRBD1 (6 bases). Germline lookup yields CDR1 KGHSH and CDR2 LQKENI. This CDR3 comprises 13 residues. The CDR3 DNA reads as TGTGCCAGCTCCCCACAGGGTAACACTGAAGCTTTCTTT. Translation: CASSPQGNTEAFF.

This clone was seen just once. The V gene is TRBV9, the J gene TRBJ2-3; D call uncertain. V shed 0 bases and J shed 5 bases, with 13 bases lying between them. Germline loops: CDR1 SGDLS, CDR2 YYNGEE. There are 15 residues in the CDR3. The DNA for the CDR3 is TGTGCCAGCAGCGTAGTGGCAGACGGACGAGATACGCAGTATTTT. This gives the protein CASSVVADGRDTQYF. Full variable domain (rest looked up from reference TRBV9 and TRBJ2-3): DSGVTQTPKHLITATGQRVTLRCSPRSGDLSVYWYQQSLDQGLQFLIQYYNGEERAKGNILERFSAQQFPDLHSELNLSSLELGDSALYFCASSVVADGRDTQYFGPGTRLTVL.

The J gene is TRBJ2-1, the V gene TRBV11-3; D gene uncertain. Germline V gives CDR1 SGHNT, CDR2 YENEEA. Trimming stripped 7 bases from V and 4 bases from J, with 11 bases between. The CDR3 loop spans 13 amino acids. CDR3 sequence: CASTAPRYNEQFF. CDR3 sequence (DNA): TGTGCCAGCACCGCTCCGAGGTACAATGAGCAGTTCTTC.

The chain carries TRBV19 and TRBJ2-2; 8 nucleotides match TRBD1. Germline CDR1 and CDR2: LNHDA and SQIVND (reference sequence). This CDR3 is built from 15 residues. Trimming removed 3 bases from V and 6 bases from J; junction bases left unmatched: 6. The CDR3 reads CASSMSQGAAGELFF. CDR3 bases: TGTGCCAGTAGTATGAGTCAGGGGGCGGCCGGGGAGCTGTTTTTT.

The chain has TRBV21-1 and TRBJ2-1; the table's D call TRBD2 went unverified against the DNA. TRBV21-1 is deemed a pseudogene. The CDR3 is 18 residues long. The CDR3: CASSKLGSWREGRNEQFF. DNA of the CDR3: TGTGCCAGCAGCAAGTTGGGAAGTTGGCGGGAGGGACGGAATGAGCAGTTCTTC.

The chain has TRBV19 and TRBJ2-1, with D possibly being TRBD2 (6 bases). The V and J ends lost 3 bases and 9 bases respectively, with 18 bases between them. Germline V gene sequence: CDR1 LNHDA, CDR2 SQIVND (reference sequence). The CDR3 sequence is 15 residues long. CDR3 amino acids: CASSMRRERGFEQFF. CDR3 sequence (DNA): TGTGCCAGTAGTATGCGTCGGGAGAGGGGATTTGAGCAGTTCTTC.

This clone was seen only once. The CDR3 sequence: CASSILRGGANVLTF. The CDR3 bases are TGTGCCAGTAGTATTCTCCGTGGGGGGGCCAACGTCCTGACTTTC. The V gene is TRBV19, the J gene TRBJ2-6; D gene unclear. Trimming took 3 bases from V and 4 from J, leaving 10 bases between them. There are 15 residues in the CDR3. Germline CDR1 LNHDA, CDR2 SQIVND (reference sequence).

In this sample, this clone turned up a few times. The chain couples TRBV13 to TRBJ2-7, with 16 nucleotides matching TRBD2. V lost 5 bases and J lost 0; bases outside the gene matches: 10. Germline CDR1 PRHDT, CDR2 FYEKMQ (reference sequence). CDR3 length: 19 residues. As DNA, the CDR3 is TGTGCCAGCAGCCGACCAGGGACTAGCGGGAGGGCCGGCTCCTACGAGCAGTACTTC. Translating it yields CASSRPGTSGRAGSYEQYF.

This chain links TRBV12-5 with TRBJ1-5, with no clear D. From germline, CDR1 is LGHNT and CDR2 FRNRAP. The CDR3 covers 13 residues. V gave up 5 bases and J gave up 6 bases, with 11 bases separating them. The CDR3 sequence: CASGPGLAQPQHF. The CDR3 nucleotides are TGTGCTAGTGGTCCCGGTTTGGCTCAGCCCCAGCATTTT.

The chain recombines TRBV4-2 with TRBJ1-3; D gene ambiguous. This CDR3 spans 15 amino acids. Trimming removed 3 bases from V and 0 bases from J, with 9 bases in between. The germline gives CDR1 LGHNA, CDR2 YNFKEQ. In nucleotides, the CDR3 is TGTGCCAGCAGCCAGACGACCAGCTCTGGAAACACCATATATTTT. Amino acid sequence: CASSQTTSSGNTIYF.

This chain joins TRBV6-6 and TRBJ2-2, with unresolved D. The CDR3 contains 14 residues. Trimming shortened V by 5 bases and J by 7 bases, and 14 bases separated the two germline ends. Per the germline V gene, CDR1 is MNHNY and CDR2 is SVGAGI (reference sequence). The CDR3 coding sequence is TGTGCCAGCAGTCAGACGGCAGTGGTCGGGGAGCTGTTTTTT. Its translation: CASSQTAVVGELFF.

This clone was observed a few times. The rearrangement uses TRBV27 and TRBJ2-5; 7 bases align to TRBD2. The CDR3 runs 14 residues. Germline V CDR1 and CDR2: MNHEY, SMNVEV (reference sequence). After removal of 5 bases from V and 5 bases from J, the junction contained 8 bases not matched to a gene. The CDR3 nucleotides read TGTGCCAGCAGTCCCGGGGGACTAAGGGAGACCCAGTACTTC. Translated, it gives CASSPGGLRETQYF.

This clone occurred a few times. The chain has TRBV9 and TRBJ1-1; no clear D. Germline CDR1 and CDR2: SGDLS and YYNGEE. This CDR3 contains 11 residues. Trimming took 1 base from V and 4 from J, leaving 2 bases between them. CDR3 protein: CASSVSTEAFF. For the CDR3, the DNA is TGTGCCAGCAGCGTATCCACTGAAGCTTTCTTT.

As to this clone: Other DNA sequences in the same sample also yield this CDR3. The chain combines TRBV10-2 with TRBJ2-1; 9 positions agree with TRBD2. Germline V gene lookup returns CDR1 WSHSY and CDR2 SAAADI. The CDR3 is 15 residues long. V shed 5 bases, J shed 8 bases, and the junction held 10 bases outside the gene matches. The CDR3 loop is CASSRGTSLRDEQFF. Written as DNA, the CDR3 is TGCGCCAGCAGTAGAGGGACTAGCTTAAGGGATGAGCAGTTCTTC.

The chain recombines TRBV4-1 with TRBJ2-2; 8 bases align to TRBD1. The germline V gene encodes CDR1 MGHRA and CDR2 YSYEKL. Trimming cost V 2 bases and J 4 bases; bases outside gene matches: 9. The CDR3 loop spans 17 amino acids. The CDR3 DNA sequence: TGCGCCAGCAGCCAAAAGGCAGGGGGCGCAGGCACCGGGGAGCTGTTTTTT. It encodes CASSQKAGGAGTGELFF.

The chain employs TRBV4-3 and TRBJ1-1; TRBD1 aligns across 9 bases. J was trimmed by 5 bases and V by 1 base; bases with no gene match: 11. Germline CDR1 LGHNA, CDR2 YSLEER. The CDR3 sequence is 17 residues long. The CDR3 nucleotides read TGCGCCAGCAGCCAAGCTACAGGGGGCCGGATGGTAACTGAAGCTTTCTTT. As protein: CASSQATGGRMVTEAFF.

The J gene is TRBJ1-1, the V gene TRBV20-1; D is unclear. V was cut by 0 bases and J by 6 bases, with 5 bases left in between. Looked up from germline, CDR1 is DFQATT and CDR2 is SNEGSKA (reference sequence). This CDR3 contains 11 residues. In nucleotides, the CDR3 is TGCAGTGCTAGAGAGGTATCTGAAGCTTTCTTT. Protein product: CSAREVSEAFF.

The chain employs TRBV6-6 and TRBJ1-1; possibly TRBD1 for D (5 bases). CDR3 length: 13 residues. Germline V CDR1 and CDR2: MNHNY, SVGAGI (reference sequence). V lost 10 bases and J 1 base, leaving 13 bases between the germline ends. CDR3 residues: CANRLGANTEAFF. The CDR3 coding sequence is TGTGCCAACAGGCTAGGGGCGAACACTGAAGCTTTCTTT.

This sequence joins TRBV5-1 and TRBJ2-7, with D possibly matching TRBD2 (7 bases). This CDR3 is built from 15 residues. Trimming stripped 4 bases from V and 7 bases from J, with 21 bases between. Germline loops: CDR1 SGHRS, CDR2 YFSETQ. CDR3: CASSQDGGGSKEQYF. The CDR3 nucleotides are TGCGCCAGCAGCCAAGACGGCGGGGGCTCAAAAGAGCAGTACTTC.

This chain links TRBV27 with TRBJ2-5, with 13 bases fitting TRBD2. CDR1 and CDR2 from the germline V gene are MNHEY and SMNVEV (reference sequence). The CDR3 sequence is 17 residues long. The ends lost 5 bases at V and 5 bases at J; junction bases unmatched: 11. The DNA of the CDR3 is TGTGCCAGCAGTCGGGGACTAGCGGGGTTGAGTCGGGAGACCCAGTACTTC. Translated: CASSRGLAGLSRETQYF.